Detailed here is one T cell receptor (beta chain). The antigen is undetermined. Assay: immunoSEQ multiplex PCR; the TCRdb copy retains only in-frame clones and omits some. Of roughly 120,000 clones listed, about nine tenths are singletons. V lost 1 base to trimming and J lost 4 bases; unmatched junction nucleotides: 2. The CDR3 is 13 amino acids. Germline V CDR1 and CDR2: SGHRS, YFSETQ. This entry comes from a study of cytomegalovirus exposure and HLA in healthy donors. General study findings and limits: Reportedly, diagnosis of cytomegalovirus status by the classifier showed high specificity and sensitivity. The study listed under 200 cytomegalovirus-associated TCR beta chains.

The chain couples TRBV5-1 to TRBJ2-7; 7 bases map to TRBD1. This sequence originates from a woman under 30 in good health and CMV-seronegative. Sequencing used PBMCs. DNA of the CDR3: TGCGCCAGCAGCTTGACGACAGGGTACGAGCAGTACTTC. It yields the protein CASSLTTGYEQYF. The full variable domain, in which reference TRBV5-1 and TRBJ2-7 provide the parts outside the CDR3, is KAGVTQTPRYLIKTRGQQVTLSCSPISGHRSVSWYQQTPGQGLQFLFEYFSETQRNKGNFPGRFSGRQFSNSRSEMNVSTLELGDSALYLCASSLTTGYEQYFGPGTRLTVT.